The T cell receptor beta chain under discussion was sequenced for a study of blood T cells in healthy people across ages. General study findings and limits: Estimated diversity that came from one million T cells was considered an underestimate. PBMCs went unsorted, and a conclusive naive versus antigen-experienced comparison was therefore prevented. More naive CD4+ cells and higher diversity marked long-lived donors relative to aged donors.

This clonotype was counted only a few times. Its cognate antigen is unknown. At least 6.5 million PBMCs were isolated per sample. A second PCR of 7 to 11 cycles used a sample-barcoded 5' primer and a J-beta primer mix. In TCRdb, the 5' RACE reads were re-called with MiXCR into one record per CDR3 protein. The sample has 1.5 million to 2 million distinct CDR3 sequences, approximately 28% seen once. The sample comprised blood. The source of this sequence is a woman aged 25 to 39 in good health.

The CDR3 is CASSPPGARTGELFF. CDR3 DNA: TGTGCCAGCTCACCACCGGGGGCGCGAACCGGGGAGCTGTTTTTT. The chain is built from TRBV18 and TRBJ2-2, with a possible D match to TRBD1 (6 bases). This CDR3 comprises 15 residues. The germline gives CDR1 KGHSH, CDR2 LQKENI. V lost 0 bases and J 5 bases, leaving 10 bases between the germline ends.